These 19 T cell receptor beta chains originate from one sample sequenced in a study of cytomegalovirus exposure and HLA in healthy donors. Here immunoSEQ multiplex PCR was the method, and the copy in TCRdb shows in-frame clones only, minus some. Counted here are about 120,000 clones, 88% occurring once; the ten biggest clones make up over 6%. The sequencing input was PBMCs. These receptor sequences come from a woman between 18 and 29 years old in good health and CMV-seropositive.

This sequence joins TRBV27 and TRBJ2-3, with 10 bases that match TRBD2. After removal of 5 bases from V and 4 bases from J, the junction contained 9 bases not matched to a gene. Germline V lookup: CDR1 MNHEY, CDR2 SMNVEV (reference sequence). There are 16 residues in the CDR3. DNA of the CDR3: TGTGCCAGCAGTGGGCCTAGCGGGAGCACCGCAGATACGCAGTATTTT. Translating it yields CASSGPSGSTADTQYF.

The rearrangement joins TRBV7-9 to TRBJ1-1; D is undetermined. Trimming shortened V by 2 bases and J by 6 bases, and 10 bases separated the two germline ends. In germline, CDR1 is SEHNR, CDR2 FQNEAQ (reference sequence). The CDR3 consists of 13 residues. CDR3 DNA sequence: TGTGCCAGCAGCTTATCCCTTCCCCCTGAAGCTTTCTTT. This encodes CASSLSLPPEAFF. Complete variable domain (other parts from reference TRBV7-9 and TRBJ1-1): DTGVSQNPRHKITKRGQNVTFRCDPISEHNRLYWYRQTLGQGPEFLTYFQNEAQLEKSRLLSDRFSAERPKGSFSTLEIQRTEQGDSAMYLCASSLSLPPEAFFGQGTRLTVV.

This rearrangement joins TRBV4-3 to TRBJ1-2, with D maybe TRBD1 (6 bases). Trimming took off 5 bases at V and 4 bases at J, with 17 bases between the two ends. Germline loops: CDR1 LGHNA, CDR2 YSLEER. The CDR3 covers 15 residues. CDR3 DNA sequence: TGCGCCAGCAGCGTACAGGGAGATGCAGGCTATGGCTACACCTTC. It yields the protein CASSVQGDAGYGYTF.

The chain uses TRBV7-9 and TRBJ1-2; D possibly corresponds to TRBD1 (6 bases). The CDR3 is made up of 17 amino acids. V shed 5 bases and J shed 5 bases, with 24 bases lying between them. The germline gives CDR1 SEHNR, CDR2 FQNEAQ (reference sequence). The CDR3 sequence is CASSPTPTGRSRYGYTF. The CDR3, as DNA: TGTGCCAGCAGCCCAACCCCCACAGGGCGTTCGAGGTATGGCTACACCTTC.

V usage is TRBV4-1 and J usage is TRBJ2-7; 7 bases map to TRBD1. V lost 4 bases and J lost 6; bases outside the gene matches: 9. The CDR3 covers 14 residues. Germline lookup yields CDR1 MGHRA and CDR2 YSYEKL. CDR3 sequence (DNA): TGCGCCAGCAGCCCGACAGGGCTGCTCGGCGAGCAGTACTTC. This codes for CASSPTGLLGEQYF.

This chain uses TRBV19 with TRBJ1-1; weak D call: TRBD1 (6 bases). The germline V and J ends were trimmed by 3 bases and 4 bases, with 9 bases remaining between them. Germline V lookup: CDR1 LNHDA, CDR2 SQIVND (reference sequence). CDR3 length: 13 amino acids. CDR3 sequence: CASSITGSTEAFF. The CDR3 nucleotides read TGTGCCAGTAGTATCACAGGGAGCACTGAAGCTTTCTTT.

V usage is TRBV7-6 and J usage is TRBJ2-1, with 11 positions matching TRBD2. Germline CDR1 is SGHVS and CDR2 is FNYEAQ. The CDR3 runs to 14 residues. The J segment lost 8 bases and the V segment lost 4 bases, leaving 4 bases of the junction unmatched. This CDR3 reads CASSSSGGWDEQFF. Written as DNA, the CDR3 is TGTGCCAGCAGCTCTAGCGGGGGGTGGGATGAGCAGTTCTTC.

V usage is TRBV5-6 and J usage is TRBJ1-2; tentative D call: TRBD1 (5 bases). This CDR3 has 16 amino acids. Deletions cut 5 bases from V and 8 bases from J, with 25 bases between. Germline lookup yields CDR1 SGHDT and CDR2 YYEEEE. The CDR3 DNA is TGTGCCAGCAGGTCCCGGGGGTTCCCCTCGTCCTACGGCTACACCTTC. Protein sequence: CASRSRGFPSSYGYTF.

This clone was observed once. The CDR3 loop is CASSFTGVSAPYEQYF. CDR3 sequence (DNA): TGTGCCAGCAGCTTTACAGGGGTATCGGCTCCTTACGAGCAGTACTTC. The genes are TRBV5-6 and TRBJ2-7; 7 bases fit TRBD1. CDR3 size: 16 residues. V shed 2 bases and J 4 bases; nucleotides not matched to a gene: 12. Germline V lookup: CDR1 SGHDT, CDR2 YYEEEE.

V gene TRBV10-3 combines with J gene TRBJ1-2; tentatively, D is TRBD1 (5 bases). The germline V and J ends were trimmed by 6 bases and 2 bases, with 13 bases remaining between them. Germline V gene data show CDR1 as ENHRY and CDR2 as SYGVKD. The length of the CDR3 is 14 residues. CDR3 sequence: CAISQMTVNYGYTF. In nucleotides, the CDR3 is TGTGCCATCAGCCAAATGACAGTGAACTATGGCTACACCTTC.

The chain links TRBV6-5 to TRBJ2-1; maybe TRBD2 (6 bases). The CDR3 spans 15 residues. Germline V lookup: CDR1 MNHEY, CDR2 SVGAGI. V dropped 2 bases and J dropped 8 bases, with 16 bases sitting between them. The CDR3 loop is CASSYSGSSWYEQFF. CDR3 bases: TGTGCCAGCAGTTACAGCGGGTCTAGCTGGTATGAGCAGTTCTTC.

The chain couples TRBV6-5 to TRBJ2-1, with D tentatively TRBD2 (6 bases). With 3 bases removed from V and 7 bases from J, the gap between germline ends came to 10 bases. This CDR3 region has 13 residues. From germline, CDR1 is MNHEY and CDR2 SVGAGI. CDR3 sequence reads: CASSYSRGNEQFF. CDR3 coding DNA: TGTGCCAGCAGTTATTCTCGGGGGAATGAGCAGTTCTTC.

The V call is TRBV15, the J call TRBJ1-6, with D possibly being TRBD1 (6 bases). The CDR3 runs to 15 residues. Germline assignment: CDR1 LNHNV and CDR2 YYDKDF (reference sequence). Trimming removed 1 base at V and 4 bases at J, with 8 bases between. Written as DNA, the CDR3 is TGTGCCACCAGCAGAGGGACAGTGTATAATTCACCCCTCCACTTT. Translating gives CATSRGTVYNSPLHF.

The chain uses TRBV18 and TRBJ2-7, with D unresolved. Germline V gene data show CDR1 as KGHSH and CDR2 as LQKENI. The CDR3 extends over 17 amino acids. V lost 0 bases to trimming and J lost 3 bases, with 18 bases between them. The CDR3 loop reads CASSPPVAKNYGYEQYF. CDR3 coding DNA: TGTGCCAGCTCACCACCTGTTGCGAAAAATTATGGCTACGAGCAGTACTTC. The full variable domain, in which reference TRBV18 and TRBJ2-7 provide the parts outside the CDR3, is NAGVMQNPRHLVRRRGQEARLRCSPMKGHSHVYWYRQLPEEGLKFMVYLQKENIIDESGMPKERFSAEFPKEGPSILRIQQVVRGDSAAYFCASSPPVAKNYGYEQYFGPGTRLTVT.

This CDR3 is CASMTDRKNTEAFF. CDR3 DNA sequence: TGTGCCAGTATGACCGACAGAAAGAACACTGAAGCTTTCTTT. The chain employs TRBV13 and TRBJ1-1; TRBD1 might be the D (5 bases). Germline values: CDR1 PRHDT, CDR2 FYEKMQ (reference sequence). The CDR3 runs 14 residues. Trimming shortened V by 9 bases and J by 1 base, and 15 bases separated the two germline ends.

This chain connects TRBV5-1 to TRBJ1-4; 7 nucleotides line up with TRBD1. The CDR3 has 15 residues. The trim removed 2 bases at V and 4 bases at J, leaving 5 bases unmatched. CDR1 and CDR2 from the germline V gene are SGHRS and YFSETQ. CDR3 bases: TGCGCCAGCAGCTTACAGGGGCCCGGTAATGAAAAACTGTTTTTT. Its protein is CASSLQGPGNEKLFF.

This clone occurred a few times. The chain carries TRBV7-9 and TRBJ2-7; 7 bases map to TRBD1. Germline V CDR1 and CDR2: SEHNR, FQNEAQ (reference sequence). The CDR3 is 15 residues long. V shed 4 bases and J 3 bases; nucleotides not matched to a gene: 9. In DNA form, the CDR3 reads TGTGCCAGCAGCTCAGGTGACAGGGAGATCTACGAGCAGTACTTC. Translated, it gives CASSSGDREIYEQYF.

The chain uses TRBV30 and TRBJ2-5, with no clear D. This CDR3 is built from 14 residues. Per the germline V gene, CDR1 is GTSNPN and CDR2 is SVGIG (reference sequence). Trimming left V 3 bases short and J 7 bases short, with 18 bases between. The CDR3 protein is CAWRATLETGTQYF. The CDR3 bases are TGTGCCTGGAGAGCTACTCTAGAAACCGGGACCCAGTACTTC.

Only one count was recorded for this clone. The chain combines TRBV11-1 with TRBJ2-1; 7 bases agree with TRBD2. Germline CDR1 is SGHAT and CDR2 is FQDESV (reference sequence). The CDR3 consists of 15 residues. With 5 bases clipped from V and 4 bases from J, the junction kept 8 bases outside the gene matches. This chain's CDR3 is CASSPASGRYNEQFF. CDR3 DNA sequence: TGTGCCAGCAGCCCCGCTAGCGGTAGATACAATGAGCAGTTCTTC.